Reported below is one T cell receptor (beta chain). This entry comes from a study of T cell changes during pregnancy in multiple sclerosis. Measured with immunoSEQ multiplex PCR; TCRdb has only the in-frame clones, and not every one. The table has tens of thousands of clones, around 92% seen once. The V gene's germline CDR1 is SEHNR and CDR2 FQNEAQ (reference sequence). The CDR3 has 18 residues. V gave up 0 bases and J gave up 4 bases, with 19 bases separating them. This receptor was identified in a female donor with multiple sclerosis, enrolled in a pregnancy study. The V gene is TRBV7-9, the J gene TRBJ1-5, with D maybe TRBD1 (6 bases). Sequenced here: peripheral blood, sampled after pregnancy. The CDR3 DNA reads as TGTGCCAGCAGCTTAGCTCCAACAGGTGTAGGGGGAAATCAGCCCCAGCATTTT. Amino acid sequence: CASSLAPTGVGGNQPQHF.